This TCR beta chain derives from a study of response to subunit inactivated influenza vaccine. Study-level results: It was suggested by the authors that few new T cells are recruited by each seasonal influenza vaccination.

In this sample, this clonotype turned up a few times. Its target is not known. Germline CDR1 is DFQATT and CDR2 is SNEGSKA (reference sequence). The CDR3 runs to 11 residues. V was shortened by 1 base and J by 7 bases, with 4 bases between the two germline ends. TCRdb re-derived calls from the RT-PCR reads in MiXCR, one entry per CDR3 protein. The repertoire includes 650,000 to 850,000 distinct CDR3 sequences, approximately 15% of them detected once, and around 7.3% sits in the top ten. The source of this sequence is a man over 45 who received an inactivated influenza vaccine. The specimen comprised PBMCs from blood, sampled roughly 15 days before vaccination. V gene TRBV20-1 combines with J gene TRBJ2-2; no definite D call. CDR3 sequence (DNA): TGCAGTGCTAGAGCGGGCGGGGAGCTGTTTTTT. As protein: CSARAGGELFF.